These T cell receptor beta chains were read from a single sample in a study of early T cells in non-severe SARS-CoV-2 infection. Using its own MiXCR run on the 5' RACE reads, TCRdb lists one record per CDR3 protein. The sample holds roughly 97,000 distinct CDR3 sequences, approximately 10% seen once. The specimen comprised whole blood, sampled at baseline. These receptors were collected from an adult who was a healthcare worker with PCR-confirmed SARS-CoV-2 infection or an uninfected control (not recorded which). Both conserved end residues are part of each CDR3. The D gene is left open where the match is weak.

v_gene	d_gene	j_gene	CDR3aa
TRBV11-1	-	TRBJ2-1	CASSSEAGGEGEQFF
TRBV7-2	-	TRBJ2-3	CASSTSSRTDTQYF
TRBV29-1	-	TRBJ2-3	CSVGTSKATDTQYF
TRBV11-2	TRBD2	TRBJ2-1	CASSRGTSLSSYNEQFF
TRBV18	-	TRBJ2-7	CASSPIGIRGEQYF
TRBV20-1	TRBD2	TRBJ2-7	CSARDLKRGAGYEQYF
TRBV19	-	TRBJ2-2	CASSIDRFPESDFTGELFF
TRBV24-1	-	TRBJ1-5	CAAHVLGAADQPQHF
TRBV24-1	TRBD2	TRBJ2-5	CATSDPASGKETQYF
TRBV20-1	TRBD2	TRBJ2-1	CSAGSIAGGADEQFF
TRBV19	-	TRBJ2-1	CASSIGPEQFF
TRBV19	TRBD2	TRBJ2-3	CARIGTSGRTDTQYF